One sample yielded the 4 T cell receptor beta chains listed below, sequenced in a study of T cell clones after liver transplantation. Some clones are missing from TCRdb's copy, which holds only in-frame ones; the method was immunoSEQ multiplex PCR. The profile shows roughly 100,000 clones, 84% of them singletons. The sample in question was CD4+ T cells from blood, obtained around 44 months after liver transplant. The source of these receptors is a human patient who received a liver transplant. Some T cells may arise from the graft donor.

The chain employs TRBV5-1 and TRBJ1-3, with D tentatively TRBD1 (5 bases). The length of the CDR3 is 19 residues. V was trimmed by 0 bases and J by 0 bases, leaving 19 bases between them. Looked up from germline, CDR1 is SGHRS and CDR2 is YFSETQ. The CDR3 spells CASSLGGMTETFSGNTIYF. CDR3 nucleotides: TGCGCCAGCAGCTTGGGGGGGATGACAGAGACCTTCTCTGGAAACACCATATATTTT.

The chain has TRBV5-1 and TRBJ1-5; no clear D gene. Trimming took off 1 base at V and 4 bases at J, with 9 bases between the two ends. This CDR3 has 14 residues. Per the germline V gene, CDR1 is SGHRS and CDR2 is YFSETQ. The CDR3 region has the DNA TGCGCCAGCAGCTTGTCGGGGTGGAATCAGCCCCAGCATTTT. Its translation: CASSLSGWNQPQHF.

The chain employs TRBV29-1 and TRBJ1-1; D unresolved. CDR1 is SQVTM, CDR2 ANQGSEA, per germline. The CDR3 loop spans 10 amino acids. Trimming cost V 4 bases and J 6 bases, with 6 bases left between them. In DNA form, the CDR3 reads TGCAGCGTTGCAGACGCTGAAGCTTTCTTT. Amino acids: CSVADAEAFF.

This clone has a single count. The V gene is TRBV6-6, the J gene TRBJ2-1; 12 nucleotides match TRBD2. CDR1 is MNHNY, CDR2 SVGAGI, per germline (reference sequence). The CDR3 extends over 15 amino acids. The V gene end was trimmed by 6 bases and the J gene end by 8 bases; junction bases not matched to a gene: 8. The CDR3 here is CASRRPSGGADEQFF. CDR3 in DNA: TGTGCCAGCAGAAGACCTAGCGGGGGGGCCGATGAGCAGTTCTTC.